The 6 T cell receptor beta chains below were found in one sample sequenced in a study of cytomegalovirus exposure and HLA in healthy donors (dated by TCRdb to the late 2010s). Receptors were amplified or captured by the immunoSEQ multiplex PCR assay. A mixture of 60 forward primers for TCR Vbeta segments and 13 reverse primers for TCR Jbeta segments was used in the multiplex PCR. In TCRdb, the immuneACCESS table is reduced to in-frame sequences with V and J assigned. These tables do not hold every clone; where another copy was compared, an unresolved V gene accounts for under half, and the others remain unexplained. The sample table lists about 190,000 clones, over 65% of them with a count of one. Approximately 2.9% of the sample comes from the top ten. The sample was PBMCs. The receptors derive from a woman aged 45-65 years in good health and CMV-seropositive.

This chain connects TRBV5-1 to TRBJ2-3; 7 bases agree with TRBD1. CDR3 length: 15 residues. Looked up from germline, CDR1 is SGHRS and CDR2 is YFSETQ. Germline trimming cut 0 bases from V and 4 bases from J; bases unmatched to any gene: 5. CDR3 protein: CASSLGGQRADTQYF. The CDR3 coding sequence is TGCGCCAGCAGCTTGGGGGGACAGAGAGCAGATACGCAGTATTTT. Filled out from reference TRBV5-1 and TRBJ2-3, the complete variable domain reads KAGVTQTPRYLIKTRGQQVTLSCSPISGHRSVSWYQQTPGQGLQFLFEYFSETQRNKGNFPGRFSGRQFSNSRSEMNVSTLELGDSALYLCASSLGGQRADTQYFGPGTRLTVL.

The chain carries TRBV9 and TRBJ2-5; TRBD2 matches 9 bases. Germline V gene sequence: CDR1 SGDLS, CDR2 YYNGEE. The V and J ends lost 3 bases and 3 bases, in that order; junction bases with no gene match: 6. This CDR3 has 15 amino acids. Here the CDR3 reads CASSASAGGEETQYF. CDR3 nucleotide sequence: TGTGCCAGCAGCGCGTCGGCGGGGGGGGAAGAGACCCAGTACTTC.

The chain recombines TRBV15 with TRBJ2-7; 9 nucleotides match TRBD1. CDR1 LNHNV and CDR2 YYDKDF come from the germline V gene (reference sequence). This CDR3 contains 15 residues. The J segment lost 6 bases and the V segment lost 0 bases, leaving 6 bases of the junction unmatched. As DNA, the CDR3 is TGTGCCACCAGCAGAGAACGCGGGACAGGGAGCGAGCAGTACTTC. Residues: CATSRERGTGSEQYF.

The rearrangement joins TRBV18 to TRBJ2-7; D remains ambiguous. Trimming pared 3 bases from V and 3 bases from J, leaving 6 bases between. The CDR3 totals 12 residues. The germline CDR1 and CDR2 sequences are KGHSH and LQKENI. The CDR3 reads CASSPALYEQYF. Written as DNA, the CDR3 is TGTGCCAGCTCACCGGCTCTCTACGAGCAGTACTTC.

The gene calls are TRBV7-3 and TRBJ2-1; D is possibly TRBD2 (5 bases). The V end lost 5 bases, the J end lost 5 bases, and 13 bases lay between the germline ends. Germline CDR1 is SGHTA and CDR2 is FQGTGA. The length of the CDR3 is 14 residues. This chain's CDR3 is CASSLGLWDNEQFF. In nucleotides, the CDR3 is TGTGCCAGCAGCCTTGGACTCTGGGACAATGAGCAGTTCTTC.

This clone was seen only once. The chain employs TRBV9 and TRBJ1-1; tentatively, D is TRBD1 (5 bases). CDR1 and CDR2 (germline): SGDLS, YYNGEE. V lost 0 bases, J lost 11 bases, and 14 bases lay in between. The CDR3 is 13 amino acids. Here the CDR3 reads CASSVGPGGEAFF. DNA of the CDR3: TGTGCCAGCAGCGTAGGTCCGGGAGGGGAGGCTTTCTTT. Full variable domain (rest looked up from reference TRBV9 and TRBJ1-1): DSGVTQTPKHLITATGQRVTLRCSPRSGDLSVYWYQQSLDQGLQFLIQYYNGEERAKGNILERFSAQQFPDLHSELNLSSLELGDSALYFCASSVGPGGEAFFGQGTRLTVV.